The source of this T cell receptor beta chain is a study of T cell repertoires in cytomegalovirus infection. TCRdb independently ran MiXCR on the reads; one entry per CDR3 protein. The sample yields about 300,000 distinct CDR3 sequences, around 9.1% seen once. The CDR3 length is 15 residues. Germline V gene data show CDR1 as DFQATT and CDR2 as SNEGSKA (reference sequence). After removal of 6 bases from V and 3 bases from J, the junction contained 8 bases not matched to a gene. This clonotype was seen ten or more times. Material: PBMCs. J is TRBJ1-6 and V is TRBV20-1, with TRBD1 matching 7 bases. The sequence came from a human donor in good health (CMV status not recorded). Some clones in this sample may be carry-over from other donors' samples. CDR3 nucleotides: TGCAGTGCCTCGACAGGGAGGATCTATAATTCACCCCTCCACTTT. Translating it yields CSASTGRIYNSPLHF.